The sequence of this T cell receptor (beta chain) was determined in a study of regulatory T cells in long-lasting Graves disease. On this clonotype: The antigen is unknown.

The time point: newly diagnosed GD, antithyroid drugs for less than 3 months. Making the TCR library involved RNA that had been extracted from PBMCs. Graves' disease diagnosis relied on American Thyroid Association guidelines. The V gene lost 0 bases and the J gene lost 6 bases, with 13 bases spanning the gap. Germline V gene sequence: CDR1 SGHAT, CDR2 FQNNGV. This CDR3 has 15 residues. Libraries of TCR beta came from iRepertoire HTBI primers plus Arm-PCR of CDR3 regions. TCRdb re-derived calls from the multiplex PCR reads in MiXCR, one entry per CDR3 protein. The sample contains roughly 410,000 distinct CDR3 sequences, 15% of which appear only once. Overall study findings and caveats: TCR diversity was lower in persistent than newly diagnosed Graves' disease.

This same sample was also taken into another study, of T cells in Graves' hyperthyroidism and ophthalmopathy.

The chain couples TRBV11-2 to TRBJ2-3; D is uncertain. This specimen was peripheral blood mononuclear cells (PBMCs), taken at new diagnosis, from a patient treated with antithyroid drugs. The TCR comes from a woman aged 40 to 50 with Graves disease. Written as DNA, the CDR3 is TGTGCCAGCAGCTTAGAGGGCCCAGCTTGGGATACGCAGTATTTT. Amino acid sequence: CASSLEGPAWDTQYF.